This T cell receptor (beta chain) came from a study of somatic mutations in cytotoxic T cells in rheumatoid arthritis. Study information: The flow sorting of some V beta antibody-stained T-cell populations reached nearly 100% purity, and the sorted populations included V beta1+ cells sequenced for TCRB.

Regarding the study as a whole: Healthy controls did not share the age-linked increase in CD8+ clonality seen in rheumatoid arthritis patients. The modest underrepresentation of TRBV07 observed in rheumatoid arthritis patients was not subjected to multiple-comparison adjustment.

The CDR3 contains 13 residues. The V and J ends lost 6 bases and 3 bases, in that order; junction bases with no gene match: 0. Germline CDR1 reads MNHEY; CDR2 reads SMNVEV (reference sequence). This clone was detected only a few times. The antigen is undetermined. The data were produced by immunoSEQ multiplex PCR, yet TCRdb's version contains in-frame clones alone and is incomplete. The data show roughly 20,000 clones, roughly nine tenths seen once. The V call is TRBV27, the J call TRBJ2-2; 8 bases fit TRBD1. The TCR sequence derives from a middle-aged man in good health. Sequenced input: CD8+ T cells sorted from blood. The CDR3 sequence is CASRTGDTGELFF. For the CDR3, the DNA is TGTGCCAGCAGGACAGGGGACACCGGGGAGCTGTTTTTT.